Reported below is one TCR beta chain. What this receptor recognizes is not known. Within one base of it there is no much larger clone, and no base qualities were kept. This record comes from a study of T-cell memory formation after mild COVID-19 (dated by TCRdb to about 2021). Study-level background: TCR sequence clusters from the two donors were largely donor specific. In a couple of donors, T-cell clones that expanded and contracted after mild COVID-19 were tracked by sequencing TCRalpha and TCRbeta repertoires over time. The cohort comprised two young, previously healthy adult volunteers, one female and one male. Summary of the overall study and its limitations: Only a couple of mild cases were covered by the study, and larger cohorts that include severe cases with pre-infection samples were considered necessary. The detection of some responding clones in pre-infection memory suggests that pre-existing cross-reactive memory T cells joined the SARS-CoV-2 response. Contracting CD4+ clones were located mainly in the CM and EM memory subsets, whereas CD8+ clones were found to be enriched in EMRA. The second-wave clones that peaked on day 37 were not confirmed to be SARS-CoV-2 specific. Balanced CD4/CD8 phenotypes were observed for clones contracting from day 15 to 85, whereas a bias towards CD4+ was observed for a second wave of clones expanding from day 15 to 37.

PBMCs were isolated by Ficoll-Paque density gradient centrifugation. V gives up 6 bases and J gives up 0 bases, and the segment between their germline ends measures 15 bases. From a lookup of the germline V gene (reference sequence), CDR1 and CDR2 are DFQATT and SNEGSKA. Including cysteine and phenylalanine, the CDR3 has 14 amino acids. Only the CDR3 DNA is retained, 42 bases long and in frame from the first base. The sample was run on an Illumina NovaSeq 6000. Using 5'RACE with constant-segment primers, TCRalpha and TCRbeta cDNA libraries were constructed, with sample barcodes and unique molecular identifiers added in the process. Trizol reagent was used to extract RNA from every sample. Libraries were amplified in two PCR steps, with a second sample barcode and Illumina TruSeq adapters added in the second step. Sequencing of libraries was performed on an Illumina NovaSeq with 2 x 150 bp paired-end reads. As for the original processing: Demultiplexing of reads and collapsing into UMI-guided consensus sequences were performed with migec v1.2.7. Using mixcr v2.1.11, UMI consensuses were aligned to TRA and TRB V and J templates and then assembled into clonotypes. A clonotype was counted as expanded or contracted only if both edgeR and NoisET called the change significant, with noise models trained on biological replicates. edgeR calls used a false discovery rate-adjusted p below 0.01 and a log2 fold-change threshold of 1. PCA with hierarchical clustering of max-normalized trajectories of the 1000 most abundant clonotypes was used as exploratory dynamics analysis. The CD4 or CD8 phenotype of responding clones was assigned using the separately sequenced CD4+ and CD8+ repertoires. In-frame beta chains were kept once TCRdb had trimmed the public reads at Q25 with fastp and called clones with MiXCR. Rows matching on CDR3 protein sequence are summarized as one entry with the most common DNA and genes. These V and J calls derive from TCRdb rather than the authors' analysis. The sample table lists around 250,000 distinct CDR3 sequences, about 17% of them with a count of one. More than 20% of the sample is held by the ten biggest clonotypes.

The V and J genes are TRBV20-1 and TRBJ2-7; the D gene is unclear. This sequence was found in a man aged 18 to 29 who had mild COVID-19 (a few samples of this study predate the infection). The sample titles of this study are shuffled in the database, so cell type and time point are left out; the donor was told from shared clones. Sequencing used PBMCs or a T cell subset sorted from them (not recorded which). The CDR3 here reads CSAEPTDNSYEQYF. The nucleotide sequence reads TGCAGTGCCGAACCGACCGACAACTCCTACGAGCAGTACTTC.